Given below is one T cell receptor beta chain in context. This clonotype occurred many times. The specificity of this receptor is unknown. Base-call qualities are not available, and no considerably larger clone is one nucleotide away. The V and J ends are trimmed by 6 bases and 8 bases, leaving 8 bases between them. The CDR3 sequence holds 11 residues, the cysteine and phenylalanine included. The DNA shown is the 33-base CDR3, in frame from base 1. The germline V gene encodes CDR1 SEHNR and CDR2 FQNEAQ (reference sequence). Sequenced using an Illumina MiSeq. TCR beta libraries were prepared by quantitative 5'-RACE with molecular barcodes. Turning to the authors' computational methods: Disease-linked TCR variants were identified with a new computational method built on a probabilistic model of VDJ rearrangement. TCRdb took the public reads, trimmed them with fastp at Q25, ran MiXCR for clone calling and kept in-frame beta chains. Rows are combined by CDR3 protein, so each entry shows the most common genes and DNA. TCRdb, rather than the study authors, made the V and J calls. The sample table records around 17,000 distinct CDR3 sequences; around 8% of these occur just once. About a third of the sample rests with the top ten.

The data are from a study of CD8 T cells in ankylosing spondylitis (dated by TCRdb to the late 2010s). Background for the entire study: The study profiled T cell receptor beta repertoires in healthy donors and ankylosing spondylitis patients to find disease-linked TCR variants. The whole study cohort included 85 to 120 healthy donors and 20 to 25 ankylosing spondylitis patients. Peripheral blood was sampled, and synovial fluid was additionally collected from ankylosing spondylitis patients.

General conclusions and limits of the study: The disease-linked clones were reported to be significantly enriched in matched synovial fluid samples from ankylosing spondylitis patients. A TCR beta motif made up of several highly homologous amino acid variants appeared to be characteristic of blood from ankylosing spondylitis patients. Some motif variants were previously reported in synovial fluid and blood of reactive arthritis patients, suggesting common disease-initiation mechanisms. The disease-linked clones had a CD8+ phenotype and were found at relatively low frequencies in peripheral blood.

The sequence derives from a male donor with ankylosing spondylitis or in good health (not recorded which). The sequencing input was blood. The receptor chain draws on TRBV7-9 and TRBJ2-1, with no confidently assigned D gene. In nucleotides, the sequence is TGTGCCAGCAGTCTTACCGATGAGCAGTTCTTC. Translated, this gives CASSLTDEQFF.